The 21 T cell receptor beta chains below were found in one sample sequenced in a study of blood T cell repertoires in COVID-19 (dated by TCRdb to 2020 to 2021). Libraries were built with the immunoSEQ multiplex PCR assay. In its TCRdb copy, this immuneACCESS table keeps in-frame sequences only and misses some clones. Where compared with another copy, unresolved V genes explain less than half of these, and the others have no known cause. The sample table records roughly 200,000 clones; around 87% of these occur just once. The ten largest clones capture less than 3% of the sample. Material for sequencing was peripheral blood. The receptor set was obtained from a woman aged 25-40 years with active or convalescent COVID-19.

The chain links TRBV6-5 to TRBJ1-2; possible D gene TRBD1, 6 bases. The CDR3 has 14 residues. Germline V CDR1 and CDR2: MNHEY, SVGAGI. V was pared by 5 bases and J by 4 bases, with 14 bases between. CDR3: CASSRGGARYGYTF. In nucleotides, the CDR3 is TGTGCCAGCAGTAGGGGGGGAGCTCGCTATGGCTACACCTTC.

The rearrangement links TRBV3-1 (or the pseudogene TRBV3-2) to TRBJ1-2; TRBD1 matches at 7 bases. The germline gives CDR1 LGHDT, CDR2 YNNKEL (reference sequence). V gave up 0 bases and J gave up 2 bases; unmatched junction bases: 3. CDR3 size: 15 residues. The CDR3 DNA reads TGTGCCAGCAGCCAAGAAATCAGGGGGAACTATGGCTACACCTTC. Its translation is CASSQEIRGNYGYTF.

This clone appeared a few times. This sequence joins TRBV28 and TRBJ2-7; 8 positions match TRBD1. The CDR3 is made up of 14 amino acids. CDR1 is MDHEN and CDR2 is SYDVKM in the germline V gene. J lost 5 bases, V lost 5 bases, and 8 bases had no gene match. CDR3 amino acids: CASSPLGQGHEQYF. In DNA, the CDR3 is TGTGCCAGCAGTCCTCTTGGACAGGGCCACGAGCAGTACTTC.

This clone was recorded a few times. The gene calls are TRBV5-6 and TRBJ1-6; no clear D. Germline V lookup: CDR1 SGHDT, CDR2 YYEEEE. The CDR3 spans 15 residues. V shed 4 bases and J shed 10 bases, with 18 bases lying between them. The CDR3 DNA is TGTGCCAGCAGCCCTTTCGGACGAGGGAACTCACCCCTCCACTTT. Translated, it gives CASSPFGRGNSPLHF.

This sequence joins TRBV6-1 and TRBJ2-7; the match to TRBD1 covers 7 bases. The trim removed 0 bases at V and 9 bases at J, leaving 11 bases unmatched. This CDR3 spans 15 amino acids. Germline V gene data show CDR1 as MNHNS and CDR2 as SASEGT. The DNA for the CDR3 is TGTGCCAGCAGTGAAGCTGGGACAGTCGGCCGAGGGCAGTACTTC. Its translation: CASSEAGTVGRGQYF.

The chain employs TRBV2 and TRBJ2-5; no firm D call. The germline V gene encodes CDR1 SNHLY and CDR2 FYNNEI. The CDR3 has 13 amino acids. V was shortened by 7 bases and J by 1 base, with 10 bases between the two germline ends. CDR3 residues: CASIGLPQETQYF. The CDR3 region has the DNA TGTGCCAGCATTGGGCTCCCCCAAGAGACCCAGTACTTC.

The rearrangement joins TRBV4-1 to TRBJ2-3, with TRBD2 identical over 11 bases. Germline CDR1 MGHRA, CDR2 YSYEKL. This CDR3 has 18 amino acids. J lost 0 bases, V lost 2 bases, and 7 bases had no gene match. The CDR3 loop reads CASSQFGTSGSSTDTQYF. DNA for the CDR3: TGCGCCAGCAGCCAATTCGGGACTAGCGGTTCTAGCACAGATACGCAGTATTTT.

The chain is built from TRBV7-9 and TRBJ1-6; 10 nucleotides line up with TRBD1. CDR3 size: 16 residues. J was trimmed by 8 bases and V by 1 base; bases with no gene match: 5. CDR1 and CDR2 (germline): SEHNR, FQNEAQ (reference sequence). The CDR3 DNA reads as TGTGCCAGCAGCTTAGGACAGGGGGCTAGAGATTCACCCCTCCACTTT. Amino acids: CASSLGQGARDSPLHF.

The count of this clone is one. The rearrangement links TRBV2 to TRBJ1-2; TRBD1 aligns across 9 bases. In germline, CDR1 is SNHLY, CDR2 FYNNEI. V shed 8 bases, J shed 6 bases, and the junction held 1 base outside the gene matches. This CDR3 spans 11 amino acids. The CDR3 sequence is CASGTGNGYTF. The CDR3 DNA is TGTGCCAGCGGGACAGGGAATGGCTACACCTTC.

In this sample, this clone turned up a few times. The chain has TRBV6-5 and TRBJ2-7; 14 bases are a match to TRBD2. CDR1 and CDR2 (germline): MNHEY, SVGAGI. Trimming removed 7 bases from V and 6 bases from J; junction bases left unmatched: 5. The CDR3 loop spans 14 amino acids. The CDR3, as DNA: TGTGCCAGCATAAAAGGACTAGCGGGGGGCGAGCAGTACTTC. Protein: CASIKGLAGGEQYF.

The chain uses TRBV7-2 and TRBJ2-1; TRBD2 aligns across 9 bases. Germline-derived CDR1 and CDR2 are SGHTA and FQGNSA. After removal of 5 bases from V and 0 bases from J, the junction contained 11 bases not matched to a gene. The length of the CDR3 is 18 residues. CDR3 nucleotide sequence: TGTGCCAGCAGCCCCCCCCCGGGCGGGGGGGGCTCCTACAATGAGCAGTTCTTC. Translation gives CASSPPPGGGGSYNEQFF. Full variable domain (missing parts from reference TRBV7-2 and TRBJ2-1): GAGVSQSPSNKVTEKGKDVELRCDPISGHTALYWYRQSLGQGLEFLIYFQGNSAPDKSGLPSDRFSAERTGGSVSTLTIQRTQQEDSAVYLCASSPPPGGGGSYNEQFFGPGTRLTVL.

This clone was picked up one time. The chain uses TRBV7-9 and TRBJ2-2; the match to TRBD1 covers 11 bases. The CDR3 runs to 16 residues. Germline CDR1 is SEHNR and CDR2 is FQNEAQ (reference sequence). The V and J ends lost 11 bases and 3 bases, in that order; junction bases with no gene match: 11. The CDR3 bases are TGTGCCGCCCCGGACAGGGGGCGCTTGGACACCGGGGAGCTGTTTTTT. Translation gives CAAPDRGRLDTGELFF.

In its sample, this clone was seen once. V usage is TRBV27 and J usage is TRBJ2-3, with a weak D call TRBD1 (5 bases). Trimming cost V 7 bases and J 2 bases, with 13 bases left between them. Germline V gives CDR1 MNHEY, CDR2 SMNVEV (reference sequence). The CDR3 contains 14 residues. Written as DNA, the CDR3 is TGTGCCAGCACCCCAGGGCCACCCACAGATACGCAGTATTTT. It yields the protein CASTPGPPTDTQYF.

This clone ranks as medium-sized. The V gene is TRBV7-8, the J gene TRBJ2-7; 11 nucleotides match TRBD1. The V and J ends lost 1 base and 5 bases, in that order; junction bases with no gene match: 7. This CDR3 spans 16 amino acids. CDR1 SGHVS and CDR2 FQNEAQ come from the germline V gene. Here the CDR3 reads CASSLVGQGAADEQYF. For the CDR3, the DNA is TGTGCCAGCAGCTTAGTAGGACAGGGGGCCGCCGACGAGCAGTACTTC. Complete variable domain (other parts from reference TRBV7-8 and TRBJ2-7): GAGVSQSPRYKVAKRGQDVALRCDPISGHVSLFWYQQALGQGPEFLTYFQNEAQLDKSGLPSDRFFAERPEGSVSTLKIQRTQQEDSAVYLCASSLVGQGAADEQYFGPGTRLTVT.

This clone was detected only a few times. The chain uses TRBV30 and TRBJ2-7; tentatively, D is TRBD2 (5 bases). V lost 2 bases, J lost 3 bases, and 11 bases lay in between. Germline lookup yields CDR1 GTSNPN and CDR2 SVGIG (reference sequence). This CDR3 region has 13 residues. The CDR3 nucleotides read TGTGCCTGGAGTCGAGGGAATGTCTACGAGCAGTACTTC. It encodes CAWSRGNVYEQYF.

The genes are TRBV11-2 and TRBJ2-3, with 13 nucleotides matching TRBD2. The V segment lost 0 bases and the J segment 6 bases; nucleotides outside the gene matches: 9. Germline V gene sequence: CDR1 SGHAT, CDR2 FQNNGV. The CDR3 contains 18 residues. The CDR3 region has the DNA TGTGCCAGCAGCTTAGATAGGGGACTAGCGGGACCCATGGATACGCAGTATTTT. Translating it yields CASSLDRGLAGPMDTQYF. Complete variable domain (other parts from reference TRBV11-2 and TRBJ2-3): EAGVAQSPRYKIIEKRQSVAFWCNPISGHATLYWYQQILGQGPKLLIQFQNNGVVDDSQLPKDRFSAERLKGVDSTLKIQPAKLEDSAVYLCASSLDRGLAGPMDTQYFGPGTRLTVL.

This chain connects TRBV9 to TRBJ1-5, with a tentative D call TRBD1 (6 bases). CDR3 length: 13 amino acids. V lost 4 bases to trimming and J lost 7 bases, with 12 bases between them. CDR1 and CDR2 (germline): SGDLS, YYNGEE. CDR3 coding DNA: TGTGCCAGCAGCCCAGGGGTAGGACAGCCCCAGCATTTT. Protein product: CASSPGVGQPQHF.

This clone has a single count. The rearrangement links TRBV7-6 to TRBJ1-5; the D is unclear. The CDR3 extends over 16 amino acids. V was cut by 2 bases and J by 0 bases, with 11 bases left in between. CDR1 SGHVS and CDR2 FNYEAQ come from the germline V gene. The CDR3 region is CASSLSSSPSNQPQHF. Written as DNA, the CDR3 is TGTGCCAGCAGCTTAAGTAGTAGTCCTAGCAATCAGCCCCAGCATTTT. Variable domain in full (rest from reference TRBV7-6 and TRBJ1-5): GAGVSQSPRYKVTKRGQDVALRCDPISGHVSLYWYRQALGQGPEFLTYFNYEAQQDKSGLPNDRFSAERPEGSISTLTIQRTEQRDSAMYRCASSLSSSPSNQPQHFGDGTRLSIL.

Worth noting for this clone: Germline and junction disagree at one end, which may indicate a read error. The chain joins TRBV4-2 to TRBJ1-5, with no clear D. CDR1 is LGHNA and CDR2 is YNFKEQ in the germline V gene. The CDR3 runs 19 residues. CDR3 protein: CASSQGGLIRGSENQPRHF. The CDR3 DNA is TGTGCCAGCAGCCAAGGAGGCCTGATTAGAGGGTCGGAGAATCAGCCCCGGCATTTT.

In this sample, this clone turned up a few times. The V gene is TRBV7-2, the J gene TRBJ2-5; D possibly corresponds to TRBD2 (7 bases). Germline CDR1 is SGHTA and CDR2 is FQGNSA. This CDR3 has 14 residues. Trimming left V 6 bases short and J 5 bases short, with 16 bases between. The CDR3 DNA follows: TGTGCCAGCAGTTACCAACAGGGAGGGGAGACCCAGTACTTC. Translating it yields CASSYQQGGETQYF. Using reference TRBV7-2 and TRBJ2-5 for the parts outside the CDR3, the full variable domain is GAGVSQSPSNKVTEKGKDVELRCDPISGHTALYWYRQSLGQGLEFLIYFQGNSAPDKSGLPSDRFSAERTGGSVSTLTIQRTQQEDSAVYLCASSYQQGGETQYFGPGTRLLVL.

This chain links TRBV5-1 with TRBJ1-2; 9 nucleotides agree with TRBD1. Unmatched junction bases numbered 6, after V lost 1 base and J lost 8 bases. The CDR3 covers 14 residues. Germline V CDR1 and CDR2: SGHRS, YFSETQ. Here the CDR3 reads CASSLSHTGGGYTF. CDR3 nucleotide sequence: TGCGCCAGCAGCTTGTCCCACACAGGGGGCGGCTACACCTTC. Full variable domain (remainder filled in from reference TRBV5-1 and TRBJ1-2): KAGVTQTPRYLIKTRGQQVTLSCSPISGHRSVSWYQQTPGQGLQFLFEYFSETQRNKGNFPGRFSGRQFSNSRSEMNVSTLELGDSALYLCASSLSHTGGGYTFGSGTRLTVV.